This T cell receptor beta chain came from a study of Graves' ophthalmopathy and Graves' hyperthyroidism. The table lists this clonotype with a few counts. Germline values: CDR1 MNHEY, CDR2 SVGAGI. V was pared by 10 bases and J by 2 bases, with 15 bases between. The CDR3 is made up of 13 amino acids. RNA transcripts were the template, and TCR beta CDR3 regions were amplified from them. HTBI primers were employed in first-round RT-PCR, then a second-round multiplex PCR followed. TCRdb independently ran MiXCR on the multiplex PCR reads; one entry per CDR3 protein. The profile covers 650,000 to 900,000 distinct CDR3 sequences, with approximately 40% appearing a single time and 44% taken by the ten largest.

J is TRBJ2-7 and V is TRBV6-5; possibly TRBD2 for D (6 bases). This clonotype originated in an adult man with Graves' ophthalmopathy. Input material: peripheral blood. CDR3 amino acids: CATGTDATYEQYF. The CDR3 DNA reads TGTGCCACGGGGACTGACGCCACCTACGAGCAGTACTTC.